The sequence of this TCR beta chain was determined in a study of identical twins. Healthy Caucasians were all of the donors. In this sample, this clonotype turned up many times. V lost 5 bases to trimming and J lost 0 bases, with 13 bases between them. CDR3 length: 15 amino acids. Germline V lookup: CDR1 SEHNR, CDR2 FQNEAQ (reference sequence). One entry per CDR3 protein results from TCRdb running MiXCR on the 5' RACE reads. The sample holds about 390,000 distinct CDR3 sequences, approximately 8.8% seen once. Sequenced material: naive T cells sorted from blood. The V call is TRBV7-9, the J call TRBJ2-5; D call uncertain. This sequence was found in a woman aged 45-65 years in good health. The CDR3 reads CASSQPGVNQETQYF. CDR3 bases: TGTGCCAGCAGCCAACCTGGGGTAAACCAAGAGACCCAGTACTTC.